The subject of this entry is one TCR beta chain. This clone's antigen is unknown. Per-nucleotide qualities are absent, and no much larger clonotype sits a single base away. From cysteine to phenylalanine, the CDR3 is 14 amino acids long. Only the CDR3 part of the read is kept: 42 bases, read in frame from the first base. V is reduced by 6 bases and J by 9 bases, leaving a spacing of 19 bases between them. CDR1 and CDR2 are drawn from the germline V gene: SGHTA, FQGNSA. Sequencing took place on an Illumina HiSeq 2500. TCR beta libraries were prepared by quantitative 5'-RACE with molecular barcodes. Per the source publication's procedure: Disease-linked TCR variants were identified with a new computational method built on a probabilistic model of VDJ rearrangement. The raw public reads went through TCRdb reprocessing: fastp at Q25, MiXCR clone calling, in-frame beta chains kept. CDR3 protein sequences are deduplicated, and each keeps its most common genes and DNA. Here the V and J calls rest on TCRdb's processing, not on the authors' analysis. Here the sample has under 550,000 distinct CDR3 sequences; approximately 26% occur a single time. Roughly 0.8% of the sample is in the top ten clones.

This specimen comes from a study of CD8 T cells in ankylosing spondylitis (dated by TCRdb to about 2017). Broadly, across the study: The study profiled T cell receptor beta repertoires in healthy donors and ankylosing spondylitis patients to find disease-linked TCR variants. The whole study cohort included roughly 110 healthy donors and 25 or so ankylosing spondylitis patients. Peripheral blood was sampled, and synovial fluid was additionally collected from ankylosing spondylitis patients. Study-wide findings and limitations: The disease-linked clones were reported as significantly enriched in matched synovial fluid samples from ankylosing spondylitis patients. In peripheral blood, the disease-linked clones were found at relatively low frequencies and had a CD8+ phenotype. Some of the motif variants had been reported before in the synovial fluid and blood of reactive arthritis patients, a finding that suggests common disease-initiation mechanisms. A TCR beta motif made up of several highly homologous amino acid variants appeared to be characteristic of blood from ankylosing spondylitis patients.

The source is a male donor with ankylosing spondylitis. The material sequenced was blood, either unsorted or a sorted T cell fraction (not recorded which). Recombination linked TRBV7-2 to TRBJ2-3; TRBD2 might be the D gene, on 6 matching bases. The sequenced DNA is TGTGCCAGCAGTTCTGCCTGGACTACCGTCACGCAGTATTTT. It translates as CASSSAWTTVTQYF. Reference TRBV7-2 and TRBJ2-3 proteins supply the regions before and after the CDR3; the full variable domain is: GAGVSQSPSNKVTEKGKDVELRCDPISGHTALYWYRQSLGQGLEFLIYFQGNSAPDKSGLPSDRFSAERTGGSVSTLTIQRTQQEDSAVYLCASSSAWTTVTQYFGPGTRLTVL.